The sequence of this T cell receptor (beta chain) was determined in a study of cytomegalovirus exposure and HLA in healthy donors. Germline assignment: CDR1 MDHEN and CDR2 SYDVKM. The CDR3 has 14 residues. Trimming cost V 7 bases and J 5 bases; bases outside gene matches: 4. Researchers ran the PCR with 60 Vbeta and 13 Jbeta primers. The table came from immunoSEQ multiplex PCR; TCRdb's copy has only in-frame clones and leaves some out. Here the sample spans 160,000 or so clones, roughly four fifths being singletons. The sequencing input was PBMCs. The chain employs TRBV28 and TRBJ2-7, with 14 bases lining up with TRBD2. The receptor was isolated from a woman aged 45-65 years in good health and CMV-seronegative. The CDR3 reads CASTGLAGVNEQYF. As DNA, the CDR3 is TGTGCCAGCACGGGACTAGCGGGGGTCAACGAGCAGTACTTC.